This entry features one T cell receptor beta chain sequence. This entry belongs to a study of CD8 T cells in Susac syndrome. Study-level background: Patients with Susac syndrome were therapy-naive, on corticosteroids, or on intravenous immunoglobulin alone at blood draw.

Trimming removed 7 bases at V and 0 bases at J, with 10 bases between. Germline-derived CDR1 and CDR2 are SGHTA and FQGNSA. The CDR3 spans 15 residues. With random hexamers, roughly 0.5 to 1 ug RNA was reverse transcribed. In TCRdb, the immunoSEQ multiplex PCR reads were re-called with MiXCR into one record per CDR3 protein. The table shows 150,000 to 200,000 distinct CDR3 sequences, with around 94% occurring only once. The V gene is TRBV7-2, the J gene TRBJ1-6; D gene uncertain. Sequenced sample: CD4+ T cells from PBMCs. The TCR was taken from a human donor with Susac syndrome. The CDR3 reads CASNSESSYNSPLHF. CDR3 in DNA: TGTGCCAGCAACTCCGAAAGCTCCTATAATTCACCCCTCCACTTT.